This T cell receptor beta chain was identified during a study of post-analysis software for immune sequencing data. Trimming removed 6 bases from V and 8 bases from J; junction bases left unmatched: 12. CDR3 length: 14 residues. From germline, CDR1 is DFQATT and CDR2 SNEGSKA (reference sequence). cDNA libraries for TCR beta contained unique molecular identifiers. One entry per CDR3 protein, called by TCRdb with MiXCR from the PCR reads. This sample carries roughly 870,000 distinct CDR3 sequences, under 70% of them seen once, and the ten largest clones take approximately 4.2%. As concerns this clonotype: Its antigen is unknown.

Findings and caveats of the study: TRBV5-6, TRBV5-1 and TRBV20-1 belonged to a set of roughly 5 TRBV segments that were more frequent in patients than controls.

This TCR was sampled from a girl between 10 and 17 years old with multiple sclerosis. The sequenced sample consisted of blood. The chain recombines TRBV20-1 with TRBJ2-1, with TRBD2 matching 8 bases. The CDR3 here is CSAMGAGGGYEQFF. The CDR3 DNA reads TGCAGTGCCATGGGGGCGGGAGGTGGCTATGAGCAGTTCTTC.